This is a list of T cell receptor beta chains from one sample in a study of metastatic and nonmetastatic thyroid tumors. TCRdb re-called clones via MiXCR from the PCR reads. The table includes about 25,000 clones, more than 20% detected once. Sequenced input: blood. The receptor source for this set is a female donor with papillary thyroid cancer or a benign thyroid nodule (not recorded which). Some clones in this sample may be carry-over from other donors' samples. CDR3s include the opening cysteine and the closing phenylalanine or tryptophan. D genes are given only for firm matches. Size is omitted from some rows. Given values are once, few, many or a class for expanded clones.

abundance	j_gene	d_gene	v_gene	CDR3nt	CDR3aa
many	TRBJ2-5	.	TRBV7-3	TGTGCCAGCAGCTTGGTCGTGGGGGAGACCCAGTACTTC	CASSLVVGETQYF
few	TRBJ2-1	.	TRBV20-1	TGCAGTGCTAGAGACCGGTACTTCTACTACAATGAGCAGTTCTTC	CSARDRYFYYNEQFF
many	TRBJ1-2	.	TRBV18	TGTGCCAGCTCACTCCAACGCACTGCGGACATGGGCTATGGCTACACCTTC	CASSLQRTADMGYGYTF
many	TRBJ2-7	.	TRBV20-1	TGCAGTGCTAGAAAGGACAGCTACGAGCAGTACTTC	CSARKDSYEQYF
many	TRBJ2-1	.	TRBV11-2	TGTGCCAGCAGCTTAGGGGTGGACGGTGAGCAGTTCTTC	CASSLGVDGEQFF
medium-sized	TRBJ2-7	.	TRBV10-2	TGCGCCAGCAGTGAACAGTACTACGAGCAGTACTTC	CASSEQYYEQYF
many	TRBJ1-5	.	TRBV6-2/TRBV6-3	TGTGCCAGCAGTCATTTTCAGGGCCCTAGCAATCAGCCCCAGCATTTT	CASSHFQGPSNQPQHF
medium-sized	TRBJ2-1	TRBD2	TRBV20-1	TGCAGTGCTAGAGATTATGAGGAGCGGGAGGGTATTAATGAGCAGTTCTTC	CSARDYEEREGINEQFF
.	TRBJ2-3	TRBD2	TRBV11-1	TGTGCCAGCAGTCAGAGCGGGGGCTCCACAGATACTCAGTATTTT	CASSQSGGSTDTQYF
many	TRBJ1-6	.	TRBV5-6	TGTGCCAGCAGCTTGGTGGGGTCCGATTCACCCCTCCACTTT	CASSLVGSDSPLHF
few	TRBJ1-1	.	TRBV6-1	TGTGCCAGCAGTGTGAGGGCACGGGTAGCTTTCTTT	CASSVRARVAFF
many	TRBJ2-3	.	TRBV19	TGTGCCACCGCCGGATCCACAGATACGCAGTATTTT	CATAGSTDTQYF
many	TRBJ2-3	TRBD1	TRBV7-9	TGTGCCGGCCGAGAGGGGGCGACAGATACGCAGTATTTT	CAGREGATDTQYF
.	TRBJ2-1	.	TRBV20-1	TGCAGTGCTAGCCAGGGCGGTAGGTCCGTGGAGCAGTTCTTC	CSASQGGRSVEQFF
many	TRBJ2-3	TRBD2	TRBV5-1	TGCGCCAGCAGCTTGGAGGGGCGGGGGGGCATAAATACGCAGTATTTT	CASSLEGRGGINTQYF
medium-sized	TRBJ1-2	.	TRBV3-2	TGTGCCAGCAGCCAAGATGGCCAGGGGGATGGCTACACCTTC	CASSQDGQGDGYTF
many	TRBJ2-3	.	TRBV28	TGTGCCAGCAGTTTTCTTGTGGCCCCCACAGATACGCAGTATTTT	CASSFLVAPTDTQYF
many	TRBJ1-1	TRBD1	TRBV19	TGTGCCACCCGGGACAGGGGAAGAAACACTGAAGCTTTCTTT	CATRDRGRNTEAFF
medium-sized	TRBJ2-7	.	TRBV5-1	TGCGCCAGCAGCTTCTACGGGAGCGTGAACGAGCAGTACTTC	CASSFYGSVNEQYF
.	TRBJ1-2	.	TRBV6-1	TGTGTCAGCAGCCACCCCCGGTGGCTGGGCTACACCTTC	CVSSHPRWLGYTF
many	TRBJ2-1	TRBD2	TRBV5-4	TGTGCCAGCAGCAGGGGACTAGCGGGAGAAAATGAGCAGTTCTTC	CASSRGLAGENEQFF
many	TRBJ1-5	.	TRBV19	TGTGCCAGTAGCCTTGGCCTCAATCAGCCTCAGCATTTT	CASSLGLNQPQHF
.	TRBJ2-5	TRBD1	TRBV20-1	TGCAGTGCTAGAGACCCCTCAGGGGGCACACAAGAGACCCAGTACTTC	CSARDPSGGTQETQYF
medium-sized	TRBJ2-7	.	TRBV6-2/TRBV6-3	TGTGCCAGCAAACAGAACTCCTACGAGCAGTACTTC	CASKQNSYEQYF
many	TRBJ2-6	.	TRBV19	TGTGCCAGTAGTATAGGAGGCAGCAACTCTGGGGCCAACGTCCTGACTTTC	CASSIGGSNSGANVLTF
.	TRBJ2-7	.	TRBV5-1	TGCGCCAGCAGCTTTGATGGGGGAGCGTCGGACGAGCAGTACTTC	CASSFDGGASDEQYF
many	TRBJ2-6	.	TRBV7-9	TGTGCCAGCAGCCTTGCAGCAGCTGGGGCCAACGTCCTGACTTTC	CASSLAAAGANVLTF
many	TRBJ1-3	.	TRBV7-9	TGTGCCAGCAGCAACGTACAGGGAAACACCATATATTTT	CASSNVQGNTIYF
.	TRBJ1-1	.	TRBV28	TGTGCCAGCAGCCGGACAGCCCAAGCTTTCTTT	CASSRTAQAFF
many	TRBJ2-5	.	TRBV30	TGTGCCGACAACCTCCAAGAGACCCAGTACTTC	CADNLQETQYF
few	TRBJ2-5	.	TRBV10-1	TGCGCCAGCAGTGAGGGCAGGGCTACCGCGGTTGAGACCCAGTACTTC	CASSEGRATAVETQYF
.	TRBJ2-7	.	TRBV2	TGTGCCAGCAGTGTCGCAGGGCGGATGGAGCAGTACTTC	CASSVAGRMEQYF
many	TRBJ1-1	.	TRBV24-1	TGTGCCTCGCCTGGGGGGGCCCTCCTTGAAGCTTTCTTT	CASPGGALLEAFF
.	TRBJ1-5	TRBD1	TRBV28	TGTGCCAGCATGGCGCACACAAGGGACAGTCAGCCCCAGCATTTT	CASMAHTRDSQPQHF
few	TRBJ2-7	.	TRBV6-1	TGTGCCAGCAGCTGGGGCTACGAGCATTACTTC	CASSWGYEHYF
many	TRBJ1-2	.	TRBV9	TGTGCCAGCAGCGTAGAGGTCGCTAACTATGGCTACACCTTC	CASSVEVANYGYTF
many	TRBJ2-1	.	TRBV2	TGTGCCAGCCTTCGGGACGCCCACTCCTACAATGAGCAGTTCTTC	CASLRDAHSYNEQFF
many	TRBJ1-1	TRBD1	TRBV19	TGTGCCAGTAGTACAACAGGGGTGAACACTGAAGCTTTCTTT	CASSTTGVNTEAFF
many	TRBJ1-2	TRBD1	TRBV5-1	TGCGCCAGCAGCTTGATGACAGGGGGCGATGGCTACACCTTC	CASSLMTGGDGYTF
many	TRBJ2-2	TRBD2	TRBV9	TGTGCCAGCAGCGTACAAGCGGGAGTGGGGGGGGAGCTGTTTTTT	CASSVQAGVGGELFF
medium-sized	TRBJ2-7	TRBD2	TRBV27	TGTGCCAGCAGTCCCCTAGCGGGAGCCTACGAGCAGTACTTC	CASSPLAGAYEQYF
.	TRBJ1-3	TRBD1	TRBV30	TGTGCCTGGAGGGGGGGGACAGGGGATTTGACTGGAAACACCATATATTTT	CAWRGGTGDLTGNTIYF
few	TRBJ1-1	.	TRBV14	TGTGCCAGCAGCCAGTATTCTGTAGGGTTGAACACTGAAGCTTTCTTT	CASSQYSVGLNTEAFF
many	TRBJ2-7	.	TRBV5-5	TGTGCCAGCAGCTTGGTTGCGAGTGACTACGAGCAGTACTTC	CASSLVASDYEQYF
many	TRBJ2-5	TRBD2	TRBV18	TGTGCCAGCTCACCGACTAGCGAAGGGGAGACCCAGTACTTC	CASSPTSEGETQYF
many	TRBJ1-2	TRBD1	TRBV6-1	TGTGCCAGCAGGGATGGACAGGGCACGGGCGGCTACACCTTC	CASRDGQGTGGYTF
.	TRBJ1-2	.	TRBV28	TGTGCCAGCGTTCGTGACATCTATGGCTACACCTTC	CASVRDIYGYTF
many	TRBJ1-1	.	TRBV6-2/TRBV6-3	TGTGCCAGCAGTCGGATCACTGAAGCTTTCTTT	CASSRITEAFF
.	TRBJ1-1	TRBD1	TRBV5-1	TGCGCCAGCAGCCTAATGACAGGGGCCACTGAAGCTTTCTTT	CASSLMTGATEAFF
.	TRBJ2-1	.	TRBV12-3/TRBV12-4	TGTGCCAGCGGGATGGTGAACTCGGTGCAGTTCTTC	CASGMVNSVQFF
many	TRBJ2-2	.	TRBV25-1	TGTGCCAGCCGTAGCAGTAACACCGGGGAGCTGTTTTTT	CASRSSNTGELFF
many	TRBJ2-5	.	TRBV20-1	TGCAGTGCTAGAGAGGGGAGGAGTAATAGGGAGACCCAGTACTTC	CSAREGRSNRETQYF
many	TRBJ2-1	.	TRBV12-3/TRBV12-4	TGTGCCAGCCCTGGGCCCCCTTACCGTGCGCCCTCTTTGAATGAGCAGTTCTTC	CASPGPPYRAPSLNEQFF
.	TRBJ1-5	.	TRBV12-3/TRBV12-4	TGTGCCAGCACCGAGGGCCTCGGGCAGCCCCAGCATTTT	CASTEGLGQPQHF
many	TRBJ1-4	TRBD1	TRBV19	TGTGCCAGTACGGGAGACAGGGGAAGCGAAAAACTATTTTTT	CASTGDRGSEKLFF
few	TRBJ1-5	.	TRBV28	TGTGCCAGCACTCCGGGAGTGGGAAGCAATCAGCACCAGCATTTT	CASTPGVGSNQHQHF
many	TRBJ2-1	.	TRBV7-2	TGTGCCAGCAGCCCCGATATTTTAATGGAGCAGTTCTTC	CASSPDILMEQFF
.	TRBJ1-1	TRBD1	TRBV19	TGTGCCAGTAGTATCCGGGGACAGGTGAACACTGAAGCTTTCTTT	CASSIRGQVNTEAFF
many	TRBJ2-7	.	TRBV7-9	TGTGCCAGCAGCTTAGCCCAGGGGGGCGAGCAGTACTTC	CASSLAQGGEQYF